These T cell receptor beta chains were read from a single sample in a study of CD8 T cells in ankylosing spondylitis. MiXCR, run by TCRdb on the 5' RACE reads, gives a single entry per CDR3 protein. Among about 220,000 distinct CDR3 sequences listed, around a quarter were seen once. The sequencing input was blood, either unsorted or a sorted T cell fraction (not recorded which). These receptors came from a male donor with ankylosing spondylitis or in good health (not recorded which). The CDR3 runs from the conserved cysteine through the conserved F or W. D genes are given only for firm matches. Where a row states a size, it is once, few, many or the class of an expanded clone; other rows omit it.

V,D,J,size,DNA,CDR3
TRBV20-1,.,TRBJ2-7,many,TGCAGTGCCACTCGGACATTAGGGTCCGAGCAGTACTTC,CSATRTLGSEQYF
TRBV29-1,.,TRBJ1-1,.,TGCAGCGTTGCAAGGGGAAGGGGGGACACTGAAGCTTTCTTT,CSVARGRGDTEAFF
TRBV15,.,TRBJ1-1,many,TGTGCCACCAGCAGAGATCGGGGTCGTGGCACTGAAGCTTTCTTT,CATSRDRGRGTEAFF
TRBV20-1,TRBD2,TRBJ2-5,few,TGCAGTGCTAACGTAGCGGGAGTCCAAGAGACCCAGTACTTC,CSANVAGVQETQYF
TRBV20-1,TRBD1,TRBJ2-5,few,TGCAGTGCTACCTCCGGGACAGGGGGGGCGGAGACCCAGTACTTC,CSATSGTGGAETQYF
TRBV29-1,TRBD2,TRBJ2-3,many,TGCAGCGTAACTAGCGGGGGAGATACGCAGTATTTT,CSVTSGGDTQYF
TRBV7-3,TRBD2,TRBJ2-5,.,TGTGCCAGCAGCTTAAGCGGGACTAGCATGACCCAGTACTTC,CASSLSGTSMTQYF
TRBV10-3,TRBD2,TRBJ2-1,.,TGTGCCATCAGTGACCCAAACCGGGAGGAGTTCTTC,CAISDPNREEFF
TRBV20-1,TRBD2,TRBJ2-3,.,TGCAGTGCAACGGGACTAGCGGGAACAAGCACAGATACGCAGTATTTT,CSATGLAGTSTDTQYF
TRBV10-3,.,TRBJ2-7,many,TGTGCCATCAGTGACCCTCTTACGGTTACCTACGAGCAGTACTTC,CAISDPLTVTYEQYF
TRBV29-1,TRBD2,TRBJ2-4,.,TGCAGCGTTGCAGGGCTAGCGGGATATGGGGGCTCCAAAAACATTCAGTACTTC,CSVAGLAGYGGSKNIQYF
TRBV7-3,.,TRBJ1-2,.,TGTGCCAGCAGCCAAGATCGGGACGACGAGCGAGGCTACACCTTC,CASSQDRDDERGYTF
TRBV12-3/TRBV12-4,.,TRBJ2-2,.,TGTGCCACCTCGACAGGCACGAACACCGGGGAGCTGTTTTTT,CATSTGTNTGELFF
TRBV6-5,.,TRBJ1-4,.,TGTGCCAGCAGTTACTCTTACAGGGTGACTAATGAAAAACTGTTTTTT,CASSYSYRVTNEKLFF
TRBV7-2,.,TRBJ2-7,.,TGTGCCAGCAGCTTTACCGTCTACGAGCAGTACTTC,CASSFTVYEQYF
TRBV12-3/TRBV12-4,.,TRBJ1-2,many,TGTGCCAGCAGTTTAGTGAGCGCCGGTGGCTACACCTTC,CASSLVSAGGYTF
TRBV10-3,TRBD2,TRBJ2-1,many,TGTGCCATCAGTGGTACTAGCGGGAGGACAAATTTGAGCTCCTACAATGAGCAGTTCTTC,CAISGTSGRTNLSSYNEQFF
TRBV20-1,TRBD2,TRBJ2-1,.,TGCAGTGCTCGCCCCCGACAGGGACTAGCGGACAATGAGCAGTTCTTC,CSARPRQGLADNEQFF
TRBV10-3,TRBD1,TRBJ2-7,many,TGTGCCATCAGCCCGGGACAGGGCCACGAGCAGTACTTC,CAISPGQGHEQYF